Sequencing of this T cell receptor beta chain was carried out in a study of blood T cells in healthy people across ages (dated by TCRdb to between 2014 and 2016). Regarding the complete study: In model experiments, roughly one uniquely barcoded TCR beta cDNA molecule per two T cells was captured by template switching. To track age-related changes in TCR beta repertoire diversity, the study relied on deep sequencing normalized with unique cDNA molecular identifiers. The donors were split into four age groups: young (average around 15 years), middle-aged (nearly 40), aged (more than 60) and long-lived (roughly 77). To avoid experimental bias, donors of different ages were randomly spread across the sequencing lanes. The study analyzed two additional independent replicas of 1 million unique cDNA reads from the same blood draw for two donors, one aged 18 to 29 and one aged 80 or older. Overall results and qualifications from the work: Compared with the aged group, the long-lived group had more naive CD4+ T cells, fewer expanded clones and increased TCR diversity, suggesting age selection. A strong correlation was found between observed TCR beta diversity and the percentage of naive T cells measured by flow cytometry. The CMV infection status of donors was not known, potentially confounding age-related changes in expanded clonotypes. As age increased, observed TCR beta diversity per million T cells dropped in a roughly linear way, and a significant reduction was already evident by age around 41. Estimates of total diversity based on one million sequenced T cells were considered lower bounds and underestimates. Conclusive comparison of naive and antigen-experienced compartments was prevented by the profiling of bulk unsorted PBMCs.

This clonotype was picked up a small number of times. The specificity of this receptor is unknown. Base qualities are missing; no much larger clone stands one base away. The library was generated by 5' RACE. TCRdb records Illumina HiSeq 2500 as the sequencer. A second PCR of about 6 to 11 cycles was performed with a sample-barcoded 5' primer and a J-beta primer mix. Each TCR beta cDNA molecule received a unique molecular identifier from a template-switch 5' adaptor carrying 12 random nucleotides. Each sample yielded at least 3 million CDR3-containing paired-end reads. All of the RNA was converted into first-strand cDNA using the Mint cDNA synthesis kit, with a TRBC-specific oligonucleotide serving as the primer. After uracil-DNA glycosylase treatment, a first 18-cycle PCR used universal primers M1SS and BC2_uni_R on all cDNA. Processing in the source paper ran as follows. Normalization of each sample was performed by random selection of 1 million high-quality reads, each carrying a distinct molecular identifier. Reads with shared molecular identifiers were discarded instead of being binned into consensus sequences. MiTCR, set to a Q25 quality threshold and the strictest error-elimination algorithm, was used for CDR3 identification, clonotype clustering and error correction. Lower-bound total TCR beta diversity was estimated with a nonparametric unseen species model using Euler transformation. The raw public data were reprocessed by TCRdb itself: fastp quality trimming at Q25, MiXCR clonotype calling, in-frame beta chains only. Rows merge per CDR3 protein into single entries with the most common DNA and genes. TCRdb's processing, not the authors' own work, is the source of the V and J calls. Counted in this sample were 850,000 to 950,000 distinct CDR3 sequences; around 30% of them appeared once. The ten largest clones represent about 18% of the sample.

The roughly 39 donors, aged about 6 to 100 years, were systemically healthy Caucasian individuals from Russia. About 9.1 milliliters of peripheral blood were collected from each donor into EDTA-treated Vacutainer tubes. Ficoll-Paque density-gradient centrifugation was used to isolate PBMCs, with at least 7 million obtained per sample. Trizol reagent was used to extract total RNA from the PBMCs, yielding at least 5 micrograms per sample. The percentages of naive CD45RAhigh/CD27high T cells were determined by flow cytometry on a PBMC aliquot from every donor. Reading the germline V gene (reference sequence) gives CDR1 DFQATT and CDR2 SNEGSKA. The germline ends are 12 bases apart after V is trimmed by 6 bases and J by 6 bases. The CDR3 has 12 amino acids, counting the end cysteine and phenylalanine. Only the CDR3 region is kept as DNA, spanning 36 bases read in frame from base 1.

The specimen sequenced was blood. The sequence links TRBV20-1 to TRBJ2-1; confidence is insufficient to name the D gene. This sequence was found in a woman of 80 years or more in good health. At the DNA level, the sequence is TGCAGTGCCCGGCTGGGGTGCAATGAGCAGTTCTTC. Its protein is CSARLGCNEQFF.